This T cell receptor (beta chain) was found in a study of response to subunit inactivated influenza vaccine. The study's findings and limits: The authors offered the suggestion that each seasonal influenza vaccination recruits few new T cells.

V shed 0 bases, J shed 7 bases, and the junction held 13 bases outside the gene matches. CDR3 size: 16 residues. Germline V CDR1 and CDR2: SGHRS, YFSETQ. There are a few counts of this clonotype. The antigen remains unidentified. TCRdb called the RT-PCR reads again in MiXCR, with one record for every CDR3 protein. This table holds about 160,000 distinct CDR3 sequences, about 10% found once. The receptor was isolated from a man between 50 and 69 years old who received an inactivated influenza vaccine. The chain employs TRBV5-1 and TRBJ2-7; 7 bases agree with TRBD2. The starting material was CD8+ T cells sorted from PBMCs, obtained around 25 months after vaccination. The CDR3 reads CASSLDLLAGEGEQYF. The CDR3 DNA follows: TGCGCCAGCAGCTTGGACCTCCTGGCGGGAGAAGGGGAGCAGTACTTC.